This TCR beta chain was captured by sequencing in a study of T-cell reconstitution after alpha-beta-depleted transplantation in children (dated by TCRdb to 2016 to 2017). For context, the study as a whole: T-cell immune reconstitution after TCRalphabeta/CD19-depleted allogeneic hematopoietic cell transplantation in children was quantitatively tracked in the study by means of TCR repertoire profiling. General conclusions and limits of the study: Over the following months the frequencies of hyperexpanded clones went down, and after one year T-cell counts and TCRbeta diversity were mostly credited to newly produced T cells. In some patients, high TCRbeta diversity at day 60 was attributed to recipient T cells and intrathymic progenitors that had survived conditioning. About two months after transplant, the apparently early recovery of alphabetaT-cell counts reportedly depended on just several hundred clones that had expanded rapidly and came from non-depleted graft cells.

This clonotype was counted between two and nine times. No cognate antigen has been identified for it. Nothing much larger sits one base from this clone, and base qualities are not available. Sample treatment or condition, as interpreted from the label and publication: allogeneic hematopoietic cell transplantation with graft depleted of TCRalphabeta T cells and CD19 B cells. TCRalphabeta/CD19-depleted allogeneic hematopoietic cell grafts were given to the transplant recipients, all of whom were children. Counted from cysteine to phenylalanine, this CDR3 has 14 amino acids. CDR3 DNA only is kept here, 42 bases in frame from base 1. CDR1 SGHRS and CDR2 YFSETQ were looked up in the germline V gene. Trimming at the junction amounts to 1 base on V and 5 bases on J, and the germline ends lie 10 bases apart. The library relied on PCR. Sequencer: Illumina HiSeq 2500. Molecular barcoding was employed in the preparation of TCR libraries, with unique molecular identifiers being used to normalize TCRbeta repertoire quantification. TCRdb redid the processing of the public reads, applying fastp at Q25 and MiXCR, and retained in-frame beta chains. Each CDR3 protein appears once, grouped with its most common genes and DNA. The sample has some 440,000 distinct CDR3 sequences on record, 15% to 20% of them singletons. The biggest ten clones account for over 25% of the sample.

This material consisted of PBMCs, mostly from graft donor cells, taken 360 days after TCRalphabeta/CD19-depleted stem cell transplant. The receptor comes from a boy younger than two who had a stem cell transplant for Wiskott-Aldrich syndrome, so the T cells may come from the graft donor. The rearranged chain carries TRBV5-1 and TRBJ2-1; the D gene lacks a confident call. The nucleotide sequence reads TGCGCCAGCAGCTTGCTGGCAGGCAACAATGAGCAGTTCTTC. This sequence encodes CASSLLAGNNEQFF.